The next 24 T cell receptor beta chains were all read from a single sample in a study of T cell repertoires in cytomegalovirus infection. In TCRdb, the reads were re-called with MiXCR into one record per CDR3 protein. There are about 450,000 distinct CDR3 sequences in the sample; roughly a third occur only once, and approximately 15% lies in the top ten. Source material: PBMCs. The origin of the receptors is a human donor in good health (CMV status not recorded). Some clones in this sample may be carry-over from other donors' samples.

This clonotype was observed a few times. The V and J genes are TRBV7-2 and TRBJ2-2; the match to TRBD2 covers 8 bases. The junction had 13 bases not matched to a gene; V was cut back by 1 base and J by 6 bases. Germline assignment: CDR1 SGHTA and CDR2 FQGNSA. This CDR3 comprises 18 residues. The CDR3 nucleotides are TGTGCCAGCAGCTTAGGGGCCTCGGGGGGGAGTGTGTCCGGGGAGCTGTTTTTT. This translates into CASSLGASGGSVSGELFF.

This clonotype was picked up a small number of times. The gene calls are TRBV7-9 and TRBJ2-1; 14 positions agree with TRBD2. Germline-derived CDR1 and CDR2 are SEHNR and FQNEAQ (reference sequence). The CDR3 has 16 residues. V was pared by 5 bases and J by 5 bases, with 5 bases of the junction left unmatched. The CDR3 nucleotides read TGTGCCAGCAGCAGTTGGACTAGCGGGGGGAACAATGAGCAGTTCTTC. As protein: CASSSWTSGGNNEQFF.

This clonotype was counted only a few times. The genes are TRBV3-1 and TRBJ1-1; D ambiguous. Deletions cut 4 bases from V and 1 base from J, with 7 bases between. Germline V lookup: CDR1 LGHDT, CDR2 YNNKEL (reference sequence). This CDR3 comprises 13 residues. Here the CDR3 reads CASSPGENTEAFF. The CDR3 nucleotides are TGTGCCAGCAGCCCCGGTGAGAACACTGAAGCTTTCTTT.

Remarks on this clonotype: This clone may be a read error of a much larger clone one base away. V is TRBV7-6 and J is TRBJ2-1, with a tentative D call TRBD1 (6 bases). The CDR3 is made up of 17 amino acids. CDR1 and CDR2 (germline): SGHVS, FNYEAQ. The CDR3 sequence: CASSLPHQGSSYNEPFF. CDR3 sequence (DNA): TGTGCCAGCAGCCTACCCCATCAGGGGAGCTCCTACAATGAGCCGTTCTTC.

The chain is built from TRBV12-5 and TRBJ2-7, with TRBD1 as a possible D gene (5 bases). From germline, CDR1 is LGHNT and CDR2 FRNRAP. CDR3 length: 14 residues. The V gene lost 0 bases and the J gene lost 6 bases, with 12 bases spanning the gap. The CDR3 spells CASGLVTLRGEQYF. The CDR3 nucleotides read TGTGCTAGTGGTTTGGTAACGCTTAGGGGCGAGCAGTACTTC.

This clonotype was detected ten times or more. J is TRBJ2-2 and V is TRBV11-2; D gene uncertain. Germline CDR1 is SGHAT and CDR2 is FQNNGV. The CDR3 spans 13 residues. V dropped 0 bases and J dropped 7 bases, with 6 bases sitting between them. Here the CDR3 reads CASSLDRIGELFF. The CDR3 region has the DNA TGTGCCAGCAGCTTAGATCGGATCGGGGAGCTGTTTTTT.

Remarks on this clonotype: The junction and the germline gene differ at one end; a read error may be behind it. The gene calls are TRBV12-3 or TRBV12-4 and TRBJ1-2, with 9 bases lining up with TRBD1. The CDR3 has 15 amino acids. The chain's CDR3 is CASILGTQGAHGYTF. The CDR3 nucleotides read TGTGCCAGCATTTTAGGAACACAGGGGGCGCATGGCTACACCTTC.

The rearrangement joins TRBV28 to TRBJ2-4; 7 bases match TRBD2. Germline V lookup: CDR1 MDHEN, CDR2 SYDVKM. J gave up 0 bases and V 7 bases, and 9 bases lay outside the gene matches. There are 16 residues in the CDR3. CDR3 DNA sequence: TGTGCCAGCACTCTGGGGACTACCCTAGCCAAAAACATTCAGTACTTC. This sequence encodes CASTLGTTLAKNIQYF. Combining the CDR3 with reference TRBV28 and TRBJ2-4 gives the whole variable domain DVKVTQSSRYLVKRTGEKVFLECVQDMDHENMFWYRQDPGLGLRLIYFSYDVKMKEKGDIPEGYSVSREKKERFSLILESASTNQTSMYLCASTLGTTLAKNIQYFGAGTRLSVL.

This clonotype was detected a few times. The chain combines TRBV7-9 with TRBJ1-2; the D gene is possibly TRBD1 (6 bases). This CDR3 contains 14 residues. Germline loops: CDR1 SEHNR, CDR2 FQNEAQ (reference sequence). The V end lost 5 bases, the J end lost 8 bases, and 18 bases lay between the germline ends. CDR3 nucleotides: TGTGCCAGCAGCCGGGACATCGGGAGCCGGGGCTACACCTTC. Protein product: CASSRDIGSRGYTF. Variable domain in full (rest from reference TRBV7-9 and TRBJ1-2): DTGVSQNPRHKITKRGQNVTFRCDPISEHNRLYWYRQTLGQGPEFLTYFQNEAQLEKSRLLSDRFSAERPKGSFSTLEIQRTEQGDSAMYLCASSRDIGSRGYTFGSGTRLTVV.

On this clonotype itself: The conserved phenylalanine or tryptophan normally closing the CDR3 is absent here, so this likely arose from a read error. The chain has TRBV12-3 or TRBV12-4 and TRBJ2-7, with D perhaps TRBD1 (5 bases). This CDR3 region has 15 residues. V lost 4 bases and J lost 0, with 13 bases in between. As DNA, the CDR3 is TGTGCCAGCAGTTACCTGACAGCTGGCTCCTACGAGCAGTACTTA. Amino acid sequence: CASSYLTAGSYEQYL.

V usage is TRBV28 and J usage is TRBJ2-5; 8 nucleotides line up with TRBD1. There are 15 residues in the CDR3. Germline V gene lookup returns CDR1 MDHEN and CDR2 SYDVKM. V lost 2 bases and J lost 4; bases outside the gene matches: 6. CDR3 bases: TGTGCCAGCAGTTTAGCCGGCAGGGGGCGAGAGACCCAGTACTTC. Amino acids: CASSLAGRGRETQYF.

The CDR3 loop reads CASKAGAGAQDNEQFF. The CDR3 nucleotides are TGTGCCAGCAAGGCCGGGGCGGGGGCGCAAGACAATGAGCAGTTCTTC. V and J are TRBV6-6 and TRBJ2-1, with D perhaps TRBD2 (7 bases). From germline, CDR1 is MNHNY and CDR2 SVGAGI (reference sequence). The V gene lost 7 bases and the J gene lost 5 bases, with 21 bases spanning the gap. The CDR3 spans 16 residues.

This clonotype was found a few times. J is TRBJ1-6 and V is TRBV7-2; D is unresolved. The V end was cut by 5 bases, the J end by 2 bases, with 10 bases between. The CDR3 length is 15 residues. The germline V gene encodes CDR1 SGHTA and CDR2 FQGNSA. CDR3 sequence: CASSGEGPYNSPLHF. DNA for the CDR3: TGTGCCAGCAGCGGAGAAGGCCCCTATAATTCACCCCTCCACTTT.

CDR3 bases: TGTGCCAGCAGCCCTATCGACATGGTAGATCGGCTCAGCAATCAGCCCCAGCATTTT. Encoded protein: CASSPIDMVDRLSNQPQHF. The V and J genes are TRBV6-1 and TRBJ1-5; no reliable D call. CDR3 length equals 19 residues. Trimming removed 6 bases at V and 1 base at J, with 25 bases between. From germline, CDR1 is MNHNS and CDR2 SASEGT.

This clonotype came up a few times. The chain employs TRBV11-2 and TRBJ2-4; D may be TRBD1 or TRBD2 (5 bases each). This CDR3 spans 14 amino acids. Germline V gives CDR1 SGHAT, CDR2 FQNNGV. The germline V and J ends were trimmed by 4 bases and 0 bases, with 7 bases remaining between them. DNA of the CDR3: TGTGCCAGCAGCTCCGGGACAGCCAAAAACATTCAGTACTTC. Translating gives CASSSGTAKNIQYF.

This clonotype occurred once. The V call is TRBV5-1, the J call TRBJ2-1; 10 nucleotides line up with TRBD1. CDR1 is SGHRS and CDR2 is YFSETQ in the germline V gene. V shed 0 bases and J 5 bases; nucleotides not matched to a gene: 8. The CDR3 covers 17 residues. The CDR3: CASSLGTGGPAHNEQFF. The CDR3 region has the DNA TGCGCCAGCAGCTTGGGGACAGGGGGACCGGCACACAATGAGCAGTTCTTC.

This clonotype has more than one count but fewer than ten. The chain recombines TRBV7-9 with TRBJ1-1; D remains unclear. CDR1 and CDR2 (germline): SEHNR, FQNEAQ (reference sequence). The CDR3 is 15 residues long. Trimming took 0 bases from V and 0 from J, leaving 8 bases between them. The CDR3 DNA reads TGTGCCAGCAGCTTAGCGTTCGGCGTGAACACTGAAGCTTTCTTT. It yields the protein CASSLAFGVNTEAFF.

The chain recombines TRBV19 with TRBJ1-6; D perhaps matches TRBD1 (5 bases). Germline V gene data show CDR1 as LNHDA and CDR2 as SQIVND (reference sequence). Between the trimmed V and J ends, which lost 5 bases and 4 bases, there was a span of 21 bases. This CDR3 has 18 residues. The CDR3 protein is CASSLTLQANRYNSPLHF. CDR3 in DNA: TGTGCCAGTAGTCTCACGCTACAGGCCAACCGATATAATTCACCCCTCCACTTT.

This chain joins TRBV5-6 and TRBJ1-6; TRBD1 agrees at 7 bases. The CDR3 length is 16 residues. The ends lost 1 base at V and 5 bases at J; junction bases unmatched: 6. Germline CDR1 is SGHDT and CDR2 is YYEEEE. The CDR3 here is CASSLYGQANNSPLHF. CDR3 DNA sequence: TGTGCCAGCAGCTTGTACGGACAGGCCAATAATTCACCCCTCCACTTT.

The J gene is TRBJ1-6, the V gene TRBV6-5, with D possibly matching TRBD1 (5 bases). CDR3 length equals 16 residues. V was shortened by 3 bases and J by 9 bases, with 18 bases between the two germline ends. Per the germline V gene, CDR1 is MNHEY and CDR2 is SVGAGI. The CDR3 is CASSYFSGTDGSPLHF. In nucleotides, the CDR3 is TGTGCCAGCAGTTATTTCTCCGGGACGGACGGTTCACCCCTCCACTTT.

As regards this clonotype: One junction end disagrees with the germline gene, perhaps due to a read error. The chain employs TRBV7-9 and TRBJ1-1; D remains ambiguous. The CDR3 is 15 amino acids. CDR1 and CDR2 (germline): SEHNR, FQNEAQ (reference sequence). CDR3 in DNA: TGTGCCAGCACCTTAGGCCTTGGTGGGAACACTGAAGCTTTCTTT. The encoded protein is CASTLGLGGNTEAFF.

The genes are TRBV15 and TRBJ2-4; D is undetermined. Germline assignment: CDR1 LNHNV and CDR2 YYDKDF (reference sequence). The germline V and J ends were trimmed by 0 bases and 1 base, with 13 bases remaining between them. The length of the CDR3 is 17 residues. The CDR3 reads CATSRDPGSVAKNIQYF. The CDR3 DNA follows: TGTGCCACCAGCAGAGATCCCGGGTCAGTGGCCAAAAACATTCAGTACTTC.

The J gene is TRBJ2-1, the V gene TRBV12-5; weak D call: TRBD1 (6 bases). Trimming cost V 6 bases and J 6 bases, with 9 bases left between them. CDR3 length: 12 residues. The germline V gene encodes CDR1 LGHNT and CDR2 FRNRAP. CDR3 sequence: CASGPGVNEQFF. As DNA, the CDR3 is TGTGCTAGTGGCCCAGGGGTCAATGAGCAGTTCTTC.

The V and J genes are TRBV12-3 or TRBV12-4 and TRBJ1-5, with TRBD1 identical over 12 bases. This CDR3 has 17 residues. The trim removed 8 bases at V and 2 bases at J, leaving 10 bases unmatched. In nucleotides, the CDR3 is TGTGCCAGCCACGCGGGACAGGGGGCAATTGGCAATCAGCCCCAGCATTTT. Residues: CASHAGQGAIGNQPQHF.